The 24 T cell receptor beta chains reported below all come from one sample, sequenced in a study of OX40 agonist ivuxolimab in advanced cancers. Data came from immunoSEQ multiplex PCR; TCRdb stores just in-frame clones and leaves some out. This sample carries tens of thousands of clones, about 89% of them seen once, and the ten largest clones take approximately 0.76%. The sequences come from CD4+ or CD8+ T cells sorted from blood, collected in a trial of the OX40 agonist ivuxolimab. These receptors were taken from an adult with an advanced solid tumor such as melanoma, head and neck, liver or kidney cancer.

This rearrangement joins TRBV7-2 to TRBJ2-1; TRBD2 matches 9 bases. The CDR3 extends over 15 amino acids. Germline trimming cut 3 bases from V and 5 bases from J; bases unmatched to any gene: 5. Germline V gene sequence: CDR1 SGHTA, CDR2 FQGNSA. CDR3 sequence reads: CASSFSAGGHNEQFF. DNA for the CDR3: TGTGCCAGCAGCTTCTCAGCGGGAGGCCACAATGAGCAGTTCTTC.

This rearrangement joins TRBV28 to TRBJ1-1; tentatively, D is TRBD1 (5 bases). Germline-derived CDR1 and CDR2 are MDHEN and SYDVKM. Trimming took 4 bases from V and 1 from J, leaving 10 bases between them. This CDR3 comprises 14 residues. The CDR3 DNA sequence: TGTGCCAGCAGTTCGTCCGGGACGAACACTGAAGCTTTCTTT. Translated, it gives CASSSSGTNTEAFF.

This clone was detected a few times. CDR3 DNA: TGCGCCAGCAGCCAAGATACGCAGTATTTT. Amino acid sequence: CASSQDTQYF. The V gene is TRBV4-1, the J gene TRBJ2-3; D unresolved. This CDR3 has 10 amino acids. CDR1 MGHRA and CDR2 YSYEKL come from the germline V gene. V lost 0 bases and J 8 bases, leaving 0 bases between the germline ends.

J is TRBJ2-5 and V is TRBV7-8; D call uncertain. CDR3 length: 14 amino acids. The germline V and J ends were trimmed by 0 bases and 1 base, with 6 bases remaining between them. The germline V gene encodes CDR1 SGHVS and CDR2 FQNEAQ. In DNA form, the CDR3 reads TGTGCCAGCAGCTTAGCGATAGCCCAAGAGACCCAGTACTTC. It translates to CASSLAIAQETQYF.

The chain combines TRBV9 with TRBJ2-2; TRBD2 matches 12 bases. Per the germline V gene, CDR1 is SGDLS and CDR2 is YYNGEE. The trim removed 0 bases at V and 4 bases at J, leaving 4 bases unmatched. The CDR3 is 17 amino acids. The CDR3 here is CASSVGRLAGVTGELFF. For the CDR3, the DNA is TGTGCCAGCAGCGTAGGTCGACTAGCGGGAGTCACCGGGGAGCTGTTTTTT.

The chain combines TRBV5-6 with TRBJ1-1, with D tentatively TRBD1 (5 bases). CDR3 length: 13 residues. The V gene's germline CDR1 is SGHDT and CDR2 YYEEEE. The V gene lost 5 bases and the J gene lost 10 bases, with 18 bases spanning the gap. CDR3 region: CASSGDLPFRAFF. In DNA, the CDR3 is TGTGCCAGCAGTGGGGACCTACCTTTCCGAGCTTTCTTT.

The chain couples TRBV30 to TRBJ2-2; 8 nucleotides match TRBD1. V lost 8 bases to trimming and J lost 5 bases; unmatched junction nucleotides: 10. The CDR3 loop spans 14 amino acids. The germline gives CDR1 GTSNPN, CDR2 SVGIG (reference sequence). The CDR3 sequence: CAGRTGWRTGELFF. The DNA for the CDR3 is TGTGCCGGACGGACAGGGTGGAGGACCGGGGAGCTGTTTTTT.

The genes are TRBV30 and TRBJ1-5; 12 nucleotides match TRBD1. V lost 0 bases, J lost 11 bases, and 26 bases stayed unmatched. The V gene's germline CDR1 is GTSNPN and CDR2 SVGIG (reference sequence). There are 21 residues in the CDR3. CDR3 in amino acids: CAWSVGRDRGLPGRGSPAQHF. The CDR3 DNA is TGTGCCTGGAGTGTCGGGAGGGACAGGGGGCTCCCCGGGAGAGGTTCCCCGGCCCAGCATTTT.

This chain uses TRBV5-1 with TRBJ2-2, with TRBD1 matching 7 bases. CDR3 length: 14 residues. Germline CDR1 and CDR2: SGHRS and YFSETQ. With V trimmed by 2 bases and J by 6 bases, 4 bases remained unmatched. CDR3 nucleotide sequence: TGCGCCAGCAGCTTCGGGACAGAGTCCGGGGAGCTGTTTTTT. Translation: CASSFGTESGELFF. Supplemented by reference TRBV5-1 and TRBJ2-2, the full variable domain reads KAGVTQTPRYLIKTRGQQVTLSCSPISGHRSVSWYQQTPGQGLQFLFEYFSETQRNKGNFPGRFSGRQFSNSRSEMNVSTLELGDSALYLCASSFGTESGELFFGEGSRLTVL.

V is TRBV29-1 and J is TRBJ2-5, with D possibly TRBD1 on 5 matching bases. The V end lost 6 bases, the J end lost 5 bases, and 13 bases lay between the germline ends. Germline CDR1 SQVTM, CDR2 ANQGSEA. The CDR3 totals 12 residues. The CDR3 spells CSVTGLGETQYF. The CDR3 nucleotides are TGCAGCGTCACAGGTTTAGGCGAGACCCAGTACTTC.

The CDR3 sequence is CASSTFSGSSYNSPLHF. In DNA form, the CDR3 reads TGTGCCAGTAGTACCTTTTCAGGGAGCTCCTATAATTCACCCCTCCACTTT. J is TRBJ1-6 and V is TRBV19; weak D call: TRBD1 (5 bases). The CDR3 length is 17 residues. V was cut by 4 bases and J by 0 bases, with 13 bases left in between. The germline V gene encodes CDR1 LNHDA and CDR2 SQIVND (reference sequence).

CDR3 residues: CASSSIKGGFGYGYTF. In DNA, the CDR3 is TGTGCCAGCAGTTCAATCAAAGGGGGGTTTGGCTATGGCTACACCTTC. The rearrangement joins TRBV28 to TRBJ1-2; weak D call: TRBD1 (6 bases). Deletions cut 4 bases from V and 4 bases from J, with 19 bases between. Per the germline V gene, CDR1 is MDHEN and CDR2 is SYDVKM. The CDR3 extends over 16 amino acids.

There are a few counts of this clone. V gene TRBV5-1 combines with J gene TRBJ2-7, with D possibly matching TRBD1 (6 bases). With 2 bases removed from V and 10 bases from J, the gap between germline ends came to 16 bases. Germline V gene data show CDR1 as SGHRS and CDR2 as YFSETQ. The CDR3 loop spans 13 amino acids. This chain's CDR3 is CASSFSRQERQYF. The CDR3 DNA is TGCGCCAGCAGCTTCTCAAGACAGGAGCGACAGTACTTC.

V is TRBV19 and J is TRBJ2-7; 9 nucleotides match TRBD2. The CDR3 has 14 residues. Germline CDR1 is LNHDA and CDR2 is SQIVND (reference sequence). J was trimmed by 3 bases and V by 5 bases; bases with no gene match: 5. The CDR3 DNA reads as TGTGCCAGTAGTCGGCGGGAGGGCCTCTACGAGCAGTACTTC. As protein: CASSRREGLYEQYF.

For the CDR3, the DNA is TGTGCCAGCAGCCAAGATAGGGTAAGAGGGACTGAAGCTTTCTTT. Residues: CASSQDRVRGTEAFF. The chain joins TRBV14 to TRBJ1-1; D ambiguous. Germline CDR1 SGHDN, CDR2 FVKESK. CDR3 length equals 15 residues. With 0 bases removed from V and 5 bases from J, the gap between germline ends came to 13 bases.

The CDR3, as DNA: TGTGCCAGCTCCCAAGGTCACAACACTGAAGCTTTCTTT. Translation gives CASSQGHNTEAFF. The rearrangement joins TRBV18 to TRBJ1-1; D unresolved. The V end lost 6 bases, the J end lost 2 bases, and 10 bases lay between the germline ends. Looked up from germline, CDR1 is KGHSH and CDR2 is LQKENI. CDR3 size: 13 residues.

The chain recombines TRBV19 with TRBJ1-5, with a weak D call TRBD1 (6 bases). CDR3 length: 14 amino acids. Trimming shortened V by 6 bases and J by 2 bases, and 11 bases separated the two germline ends. Germline V gene lookup returns CDR1 LNHDA and CDR2 SQIVND (reference sequence). The CDR3, as DNA: TGTGCCAGTAGGCGGGGGGGCGGCAATCAGCCCCAGCATTTT. Amino acids: CASRRGGGNQPQHF.

J is TRBJ2-3 and V is TRBV5-1; TRBD2 matches 12 bases. Germline V gene lookup returns CDR1 SGHRS and CDR2 YFSETQ. The CDR3 sequence is 16 residues long. The V and J ends lost 4 bases and 0 bases, in that order; junction bases with no gene match: 3. The CDR3 here is CASSGGTSGSTDTQYF. DNA of the CDR3: TGCGCCAGCAGCGGCGGGACTAGCGGGAGCACAGATACGCAGTATTTT.

J is TRBJ2-1 and V is TRBV7-3, with D possibly called TRBD1 or TRBD2 (5 bases each). Germline V gene data show CDR1 as SGHTA and CDR2 as FQGTGA. With 5 bases removed from V and 4 bases from J, the gap between germline ends came to 9 bases. The CDR3 runs to 13 residues. Written as DNA, the CDR3 is TGTGCCAGCAGCCAGGGACGGTACAATGAGCAGTTCTTC. Residues: CASSQGRYNEQFF.

This sequence joins TRBV28 and TRBJ2-7; 13 nucleotides align to TRBD2. The CDR3 runs 18 residues. Per the germline V gene, CDR1 is MDHEN and CDR2 is SYDVKM. The V gene end was trimmed by 6 bases and the J gene end by 4 bases; junction bases not matched to a gene: 15. The CDR3 sequence: CASRKLAGGRFLNYEQYF. Here the CDR3 DNA reads TGTGCCAGCAGAAAACTAGCGGGGGGGCGGTTCCTGAATTACGAGCAGTACTTC.

The rearrangement joins TRBV28 to TRBJ1-2; D call uncertain. Germline loops: CDR1 MDHEN, CDR2 SYDVKM. V was cut by 5 bases and J by 8 bases, with 21 bases left in between. The CDR3 is 15 amino acids. This CDR3 is CASSPRAGWSRGYTF. CDR3 nucleotides: TGTGCCAGCAGTCCCAGAGCGGGGTGGAGCCGGGGCTACACCTTC.

V is TRBV5-1 and J is TRBJ1-2; TRBD1 matches at 12 bases. This CDR3 spans 15 amino acids. Trimming at V came to 3 bases and at J to 4 bases, leaving 4 bases not matched to a gene. Germline V gene data show CDR1 as SGHRS and CDR2 as YFSETQ. DNA of the CDR3: TGCGCCAGCAGCTCCGGGACAGGGGGCGGCTATGGCTACACCTTC. It encodes CASSSGTGGGYGYTF.

The V call is TRBV7-3, the J call TRBJ1-2; 8 bases are a match to TRBD1. This CDR3 is built from 13 residues. Trimming at V came to 4 bases and at J to 8 bases, leaving 6 bases not matched to a gene. CDR1 SGHTA and CDR2 FQGTGA come from the germline V gene. The CDR3 spells CASSSGQAGGYTF. Written as DNA, the CDR3 is TGTGCCAGCAGCTCGGGACAGGCGGGGGGCTACACCTTC.

The chain links TRBV2 to TRBJ1-5; perhaps TRBD1 as D (5 bases). Germline V gives CDR1 SNHLY, CDR2 FYNNEI. V gave up 6 bases and J gave up 5 bases, with 11 bases separating them. The CDR3 contains 13 residues. This CDR3 is CASRVRGDQPQHF. The CDR3 coding sequence is TGTGCCAGCAGAGTCCGGGGGGATCAGCCCCAGCATTTT.